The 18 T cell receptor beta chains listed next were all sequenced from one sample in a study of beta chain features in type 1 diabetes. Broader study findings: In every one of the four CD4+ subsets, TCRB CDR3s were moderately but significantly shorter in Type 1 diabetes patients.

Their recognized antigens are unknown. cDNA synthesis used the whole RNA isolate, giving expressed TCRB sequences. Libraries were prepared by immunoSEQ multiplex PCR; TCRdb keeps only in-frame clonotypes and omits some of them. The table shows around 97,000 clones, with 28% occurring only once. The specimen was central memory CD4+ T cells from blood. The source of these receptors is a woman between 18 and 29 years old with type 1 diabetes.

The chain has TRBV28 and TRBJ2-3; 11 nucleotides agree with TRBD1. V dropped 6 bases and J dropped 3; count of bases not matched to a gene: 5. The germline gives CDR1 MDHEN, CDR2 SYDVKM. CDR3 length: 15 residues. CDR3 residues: CASSSGQGVTDTQYF. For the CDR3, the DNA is TGTGCCAGCAGCTCGGGACAGGGGGTGACAGATACGCAGTATTTT.

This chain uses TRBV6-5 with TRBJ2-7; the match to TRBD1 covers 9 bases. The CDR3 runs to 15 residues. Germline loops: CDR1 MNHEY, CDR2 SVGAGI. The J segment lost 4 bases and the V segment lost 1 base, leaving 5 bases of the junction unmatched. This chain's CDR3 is CASSYLPGQGYEQYF. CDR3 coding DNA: TGTGCCAGCAGTTACTTACCGGGACAGGGTTACGAGCAGTACTTC.

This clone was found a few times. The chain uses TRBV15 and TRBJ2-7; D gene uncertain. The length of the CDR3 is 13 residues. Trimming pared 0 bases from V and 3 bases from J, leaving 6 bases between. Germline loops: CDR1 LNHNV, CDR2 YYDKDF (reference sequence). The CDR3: CATSRDPSYEQYF. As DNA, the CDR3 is TGTGCCACCAGCAGAGATCCCAGCTACGAGCAGTACTTC.

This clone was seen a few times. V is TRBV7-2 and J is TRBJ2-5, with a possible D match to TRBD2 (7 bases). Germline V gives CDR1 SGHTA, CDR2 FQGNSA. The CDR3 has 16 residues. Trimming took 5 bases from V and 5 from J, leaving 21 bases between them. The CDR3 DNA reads TGTGCCAGCAGCCCTAGGGGGGGCGAAGGCGGGGAGACCCAGTACTTC. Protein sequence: CASSPRGGEGGETQYF.

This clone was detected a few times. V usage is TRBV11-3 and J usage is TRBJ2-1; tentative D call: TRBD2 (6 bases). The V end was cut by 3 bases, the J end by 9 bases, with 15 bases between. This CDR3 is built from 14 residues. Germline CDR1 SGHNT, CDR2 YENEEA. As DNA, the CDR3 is TGTGCCAGCAGCTTCCGATCTAGCGACAGTGAGCAGTTCTTC. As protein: CASSFRSSDSEQFF.

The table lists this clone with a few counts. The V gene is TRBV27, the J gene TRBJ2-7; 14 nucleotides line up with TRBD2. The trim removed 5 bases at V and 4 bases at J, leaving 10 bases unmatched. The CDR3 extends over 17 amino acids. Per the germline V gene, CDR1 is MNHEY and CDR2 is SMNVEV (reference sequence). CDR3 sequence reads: CASSGGPRLAGGYEQYV. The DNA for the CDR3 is TGTGCCAGCAGTGGAGGCCCCCGACTAGCGGGAGGGTACGAGCAGTACGTC.

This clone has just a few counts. The CDR3 sequence: CASSLSFKLAGWDEQFF. CDR3 DNA: TGTGCCAGCAGCCTTAGTTTTAAACTAGCGGGATGGGATGAGCAGTTCTTC. The gene calls are TRBV14 and TRBJ2-1, with 10 bases identical to TRBD2. The germline CDR1 and CDR2 sequences are SGHDN and FVKESK. The CDR3 extends over 17 amino acids. Unmatched junction bases numbered 14, after V lost 4 bases and J lost 8 bases.

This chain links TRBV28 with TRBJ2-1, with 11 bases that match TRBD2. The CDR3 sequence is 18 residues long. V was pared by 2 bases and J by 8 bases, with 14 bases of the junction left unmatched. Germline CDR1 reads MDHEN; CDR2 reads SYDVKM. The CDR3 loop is CASSLTGSGRGNRDEQFF. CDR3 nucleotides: TGTGCCAGCAGTTTAACTGGTAGCGGGAGGGGGAATAGGGATGAGCAGTTCTTC.

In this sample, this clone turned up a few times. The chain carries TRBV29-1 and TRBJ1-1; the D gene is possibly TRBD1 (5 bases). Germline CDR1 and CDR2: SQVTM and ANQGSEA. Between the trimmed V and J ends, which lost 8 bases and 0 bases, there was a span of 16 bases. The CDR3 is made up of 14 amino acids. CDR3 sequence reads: CSSNLGLLNTEAFF. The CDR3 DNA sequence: TGCAGCTCCAATTTGGGACTCCTGAACACTGAAGCTTTCTTT.

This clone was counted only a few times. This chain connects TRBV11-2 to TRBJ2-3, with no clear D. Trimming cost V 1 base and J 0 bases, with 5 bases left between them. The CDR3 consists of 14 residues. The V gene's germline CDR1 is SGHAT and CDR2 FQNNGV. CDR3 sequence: CASSLGLSTDTQYF. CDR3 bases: TGTGCCAGCAGCTTAGGTCTCAGCACAGATACGCAGTATTTT.

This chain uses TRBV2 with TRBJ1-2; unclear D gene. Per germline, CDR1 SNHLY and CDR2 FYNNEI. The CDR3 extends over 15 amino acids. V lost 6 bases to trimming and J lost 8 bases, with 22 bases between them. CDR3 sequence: CASSLLSGGSSGYTF. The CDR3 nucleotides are TGTGCCAGCAGCCTCCTAAGCGGCGGGTCGAGCGGCTACACCTTC.

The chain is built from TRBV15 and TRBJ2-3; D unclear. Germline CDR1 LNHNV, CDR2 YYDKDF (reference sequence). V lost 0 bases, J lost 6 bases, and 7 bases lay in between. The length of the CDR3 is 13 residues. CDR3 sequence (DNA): TGTGCCACCAGCAGAGAAACGGTTGATACGCAGTATTTT. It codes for CATSRETVDTQYF.

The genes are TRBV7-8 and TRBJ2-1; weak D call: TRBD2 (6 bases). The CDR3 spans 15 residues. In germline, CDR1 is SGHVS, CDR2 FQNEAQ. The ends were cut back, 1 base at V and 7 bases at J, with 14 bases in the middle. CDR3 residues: CASSLEGTAWNEQFF. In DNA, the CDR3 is TGTGCCAGCAGCTTAGAGGGGACTGCTTGGAATGAGCAGTTCTTC. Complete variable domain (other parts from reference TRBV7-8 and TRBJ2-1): GAGVSQSPRYKVAKRGQDVALRCDPISGHVSLFWYQQALGQGPEFLTYFQNEAQLDKSGLPSDRFFAERPEGSVSTLKIQRTQQEDSAVYLCASSLEGTAWNEQFFGPGTRLTVL.

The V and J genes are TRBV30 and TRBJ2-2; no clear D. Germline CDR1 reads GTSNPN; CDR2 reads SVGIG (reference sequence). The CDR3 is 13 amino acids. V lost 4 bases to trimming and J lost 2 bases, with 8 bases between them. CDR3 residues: CAWTLHNTGELFF. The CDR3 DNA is TGTGCCTGGACCTTACATAACACCGGGGAGCTGTTTTTT.

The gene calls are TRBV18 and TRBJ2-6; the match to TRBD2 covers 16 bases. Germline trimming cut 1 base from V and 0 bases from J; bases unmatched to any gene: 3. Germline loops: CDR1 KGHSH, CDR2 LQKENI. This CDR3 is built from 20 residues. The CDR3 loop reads CASSPLGLAGGSSGANVLTF. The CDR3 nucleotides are TGTGCCAGCTCACCACTGGGACTAGCGGGAGGGAGCTCTGGGGCCAACGTCCTGACTTTC. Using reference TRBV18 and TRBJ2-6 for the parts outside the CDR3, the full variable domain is NAGVMQNPRHLVRRRGQEARLRCSPMKGHSHVYWYRQLPEEGLKFMVYLQKENIIDESGMPKERFSAEFPKEGPSILRIQQVVRGDSAAYFCASSPLGLAGGSSGANVLTFGAGSRLTVL.

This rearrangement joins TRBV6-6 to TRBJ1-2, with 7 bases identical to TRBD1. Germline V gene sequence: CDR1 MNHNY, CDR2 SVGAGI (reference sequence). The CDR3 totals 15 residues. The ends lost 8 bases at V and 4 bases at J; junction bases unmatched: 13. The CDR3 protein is CASAEGANSGYGYTF. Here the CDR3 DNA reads TGTGCCAGCGCGGAGGGGGCCAACTCGGGCTATGGCTACACCTTC.

CDR3 nucleotide sequence: TGTGCCAGCATAAGACAGGGGGTCGGCACCGGGGAGCTGTTTTTT. As protein: CASIRQGVGTGELFF. The chain couples TRBV2 to TRBJ2-2; TRBD1 matches at 9 bases. Trimming cost V 7 bases and J 4 bases; bases outside gene matches: 7. This CDR3 region has 15 residues. Germline V gene sequence: CDR1 SNHLY, CDR2 FYNNEI.

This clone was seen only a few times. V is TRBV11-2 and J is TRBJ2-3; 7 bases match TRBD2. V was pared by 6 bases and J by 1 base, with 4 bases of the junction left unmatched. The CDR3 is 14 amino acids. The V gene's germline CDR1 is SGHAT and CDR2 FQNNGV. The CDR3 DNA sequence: TGTGCCAGCAGGTATACTAGCGGCACAGATACGCAGTATTTT. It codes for CASRYTSGTDTQYF.